The TCR beta chain under discussion was sequenced for a study of control samples from healthy donors and cancer patients. CDR3 length: 13 residues. Germline values: CDR1 MGHRA, CDR2 YSYEKL. The V end was cut by 4 bases, the J end by 3 bases, with 10 bases between. Sequencing was performed with immunoSEQ multiplex PCR; in TCRdb, only in-frame clones are kept and a portion is missing. Of around 63,000 clones listed, about 87% are singletons. This sequence originates from a woman aged 50 to 60 with head and neck cancer. The J gene is TRBJ2-7, the V gene TRBV4-1; no firm D call. Sequencing was performed on PBMCs. CDR3 protein: CASSPNLYYEQYF. CDR3 coding DNA: TGCGCCAGCAGCCCCAACCTTTACTACGAGCAGTACTTC.